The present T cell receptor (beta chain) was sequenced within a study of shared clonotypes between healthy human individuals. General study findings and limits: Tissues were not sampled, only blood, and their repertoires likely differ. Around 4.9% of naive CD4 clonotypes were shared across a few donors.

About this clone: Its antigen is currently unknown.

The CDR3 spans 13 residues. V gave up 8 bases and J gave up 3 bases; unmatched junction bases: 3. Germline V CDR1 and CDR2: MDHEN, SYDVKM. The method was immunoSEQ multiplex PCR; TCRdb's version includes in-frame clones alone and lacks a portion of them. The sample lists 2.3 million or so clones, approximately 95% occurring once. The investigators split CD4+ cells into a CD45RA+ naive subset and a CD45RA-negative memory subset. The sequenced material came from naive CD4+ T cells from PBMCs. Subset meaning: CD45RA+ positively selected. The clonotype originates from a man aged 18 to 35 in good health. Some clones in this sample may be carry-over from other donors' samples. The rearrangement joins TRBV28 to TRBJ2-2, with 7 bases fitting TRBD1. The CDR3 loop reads CASGQEYTGELFF. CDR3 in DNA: TGTGCCAGCGGACAGGAGTACACCGGGGAGCTGTTTTTT.